This entry is about one TCR beta chain. Its antigen remains undetermined. No clone much larger than this one lies a single base away; base qualities are absent. The method behind the library was the immunoSEQ multiplex PCR assay. Not all clones reach the TCRdb copy of this immuneACCESS table, which keeps in-frame sequences only. Checked studies attribute under half of the gap to unresolved V genes and leave the rest unexplained. For this sample the table gives roughly 50,000 clones, of which 65% to 85% were detected only once. Over 8.5% of the sample lies in the top ten. The study tested focal radiation therapy combined with CTLA-4 blockade (ipilimumab) in patients with chemo-refractory metastatic non-small-cell lung cancer. This entry is derived from a study of radiotherapy plus CTLA-4 blockade in lung cancer (dated by TCRdb to the late 2010s). With respect to the entire study: Among the enrolled patients, about 20% had an objective response, and 31% reached disease control.

V and J are truncated by 0 bases and 1 base respectively, leaving an intervening sequence of 12 bases. As encoded in the germline V gene (reference sequence), CDR1 is GTSNPN while CDR2 is SVGIG. Inclusive of the bounding cysteine and phenylalanine, the CDR3 is 15 residues long. Only the CDR3 region is kept as DNA, spanning 45 bases read in frame from base 1. On the study overall, not on this receptor specifically: The strongest predictors of response were reported to be early dynamic shifts in blood T cell clones along with a rise in serum interferon-beta following radiation. After treatment with radiotherapy and ipilimumab, TCR clones that originated in tumors expanded in peripheral blood.

The input for sequencing was peripheral blood, taken from a patient treated with radiotherapy plus ipilimumab. The sequence derives from a human donor with non-small cell lung cancer who had stable disease on radiotherapy plus ipilimumab. The chain links TRBV30 with TRBJ2-5; the D gene is possibly TRBD1 or TRBD2, with 5 bases matching each. The nucleotide sequence reads TGTGCCTGGAGTGTAGGGGCAGGGACCCAAGAGACCCAGTACTTC. This is translated as CAWSVGAGTQETQYF.